A single sample gave rise to the 13 T cell receptor beta chains below, sequenced in a study of human T cells and chemical hapten exposure. Time point here: patch test 1, 2 weeks after DPC sensitization. Noted treatment: therapeutic diphenylcyclopropenone sensitization with weekly scalp DPC. TCRdb processed the RACE reads anew with MiXCR; each CDR3 protein has one entry. The sample contains 40,000 to 60,000 distinct CDR3 sequences, about 9% of which appear only once. The source material was whole blood, sampled in connection with sensitization to the hapten diphenylcyclopropenone (DPC). The source is a woman in her forties or fifties with alopecia areata. Some clones in this sample may be carry-over from other donors' samples.

Only a few counts were recorded for this clonotype. The V call is TRBV20-1, the J call TRBJ1-1, with 7 nucleotides matching TRBD1. CDR1 and CDR2 from the germline V gene are DFQATT and SNEGSKA (reference sequence). The CDR3 is 15 residues long. V dropped 5 bases and J dropped 1; count of bases not matched to a gene: 10. CDR3 residues: CSAWKGQQTNTEAFF. The DNA of the CDR3 is TGCAGTGCTTGGAAGGGACAGCAAACGAACACTGAAGCTTTCTTT.

This clonotype showed up many times. The chain combines TRBV27 with TRBJ2-2; 10 nucleotides agree with TRBD1. The CDR3 length is 14 residues. V lost 7 bases to trimming and J lost 5 bases; unmatched junction nucleotides: 4. Germline V lookup: CDR1 MNHEY, CDR2 SMNVEV (reference sequence). The CDR3 DNA reads as TGTGCCAGCAAGACAGGGGGCTGGACCGGGGAGCTGTTTTTT. This gives the protein CASKTGGWTGELFF.

This clonotype showed up many times. The V and J genes are TRBV20-1 and TRBJ2-3, with D possibly TRBD2 on 5 matching bases. Germline V lookup: CDR1 DFQATT, CDR2 SNEGSKA (reference sequence). Trimming removed 3 bases at V and 4 bases at J, with 11 bases between. The CDR3 runs 13 residues. Written as DNA, the CDR3 is TGCAGTGCTAGGATACAGAGGGCAGATACGCAGTATTTT. Translation: CSARIQRADTQYF.

Ten or more counts support this clonotype. The chain has TRBV20-1 and TRBJ1-2; unclear D gene. Germline CDR1 is DFQATT and CDR2 is SNEGSKA (reference sequence). V was cut by 6 bases and J by 0 bases, with 8 bases left in between. This CDR3 has 12 amino acids. The CDR3: CSARTANYGYTF. CDR3 DNA sequence: TGCAGTGCACGGACTGCTAACTATGGCTACACCTTC.

A few counts support this clonotype. The chain recombines TRBV28 with TRBJ1-4, with 7 bases lining up with TRBD1. After removal of 6 bases from V and 5 bases from J, the junction contained 6 bases not matched to a gene. CDR1 MDHEN and CDR2 SYDVKM come from the germline V gene. The CDR3 loop spans 14 amino acids. The CDR3 region is CASRPRQGNEKLFF. DNA for the CDR3: TGTGCCAGCAGACCAAGACAGGGAAATGAAAAACTGTTTTTT.

This clonotype has a count of ten or more. V usage is TRBV7-9 and J usage is TRBJ2-3; a possible D gene is TRBD1 (5 bases). This CDR3 spans 15 amino acids. Trimming took off 4 bases at V and 7 bases at J, with 18 bases between the two ends. Germline V gene lookup returns CDR1 SEHNR and CDR2 FQNEAQ (reference sequence). The CDR3: CASSSSEQAIHTQYF. CDR3 coding DNA: TGTGCCAGCAGCTCCTCCGAACAGGCGATCCATACGCAGTATTTT.

This clonotype has a count of ten or more. The J gene is TRBJ2-2, the V gene TRBV7-8, with TRBD2 matching over 12 bases. CDR1 is SGHVS, CDR2 FQNEAQ, per germline. V lost 3 bases, J lost 6 bases, and 2 bases stayed unmatched. The CDR3 loop spans 15 amino acids. CDR3 amino acids: CASSLSSGRAGELFF. CDR3 in DNA: TGTGCCAGCAGCTTGTCTAGCGGGAGGGCCGGGGAGCTGTTTTTT.

The gene calls are TRBV6-5 and TRBJ2-6; unclear D gene. Germline V gene sequence: CDR1 MNHEY, CDR2 SVGAGI. The V end was cut by 11 bases, the J end by 1 base, with 15 bases between. This CDR3 spans 15 amino acids. The CDR3 region is CAAHTAASGANVLTF. CDR3 in DNA: TGTGCCGCCCACACGGCGGCTTCTGGGGCCAACGTCCTGACTTTC.

The table lists this clonotype with many counts. The CDR3 coding sequence is TGCAGTGCAGACTTGAATGAGCAGTTCTTC. Residues: CSADLNEQFF. The rearrangement joins TRBV20-1 to TRBJ2-1; D remains unclear. The CDR3 is 10 residues long. Germline V lookup: CDR1 DFQATT, CDR2 SNEGSKA (reference sequence). Trimming removed 6 bases from V and 7 bases from J, with 7 bases in between.

Many counts were recorded for this clonotype. V and J are TRBV6-1 and TRBJ2-3; D not certain. The CDR3 contains 12 residues. From germline, CDR1 is MNHNS and CDR2 SASEGT. Trimming cost V 10 bases and J 2 bases, with 10 bases left between them. CDR3 in amino acids: CATRYSTDTQYF. The CDR3 DNA reads TGTGCCACCCGTTACTCCACAGATACGCAGTATTTT.

The V and J genes are TRBV29-1 and TRBJ1-1, with 8 nucleotides matching TRBD1. In germline, CDR1 is SQVTM, CDR2 ANQGSEA. This CDR3 comprises 12 residues. V lost 7 bases to trimming and J lost 4 bases; unmatched junction nucleotides: 5. CDR3 DNA sequence: TGCAGCGGGGGACAGGTCGTCACTGAAGCTTTCTTT. It translates to CSGGQVVTEAFF.

J is TRBJ2-1 and V is TRBV20-1; 7 bases match TRBD1. CDR1 is DFQATT and CDR2 is SNEGSKA in the germline V gene (reference sequence). Unmatched junction bases numbered 14, after V lost 0 bases and J lost 9 bases. The CDR3 contains 16 residues. In nucleotides, the CDR3 is TGCAGTGCTAGAGACGTACGGGACAGCGCATTAGGTGAGCAGTTCTTC. The encoded protein is CSARDVRDSALGEQFF.

This clonotype was recorded at least ten times. The chain carries TRBV6-6 and TRBJ2-7; the D gene is possibly TRBD2 (6 bases). The ends were cut back, 5 bases at V and 0 bases at J, with 20 bases in the middle. The CDR3 has 17 amino acids. Germline V gene lookup returns CDR1 MNHNY and CDR2 SVGAGI (reference sequence). The CDR3 DNA reads TGTGCCAGCAGTCGCATGGGGAGAGCGGGTAGCTCCTACGAGCAGTACTTC. Its translation is CASSRMGRAGSSYEQYF.